This T cell receptor (beta chain) appears in the sequencing data of a study of blood T cells in healthy people across ages. Study-level results: There was a strong correlation between TCR beta diversity and naive T cell percentage.

In its sample, this clonotype was seen many times. As yet, its antigen is unknown. Alongside a J-beta primer mix, a sample-barcoded 5' primer served in a second PCR lasting roughly 6 to 11 cycles. A template-switch adaptor containing 12 random nucleotides labeled each cDNA molecule. A single record per CDR3 protein comes from TCRdb applying MiXCR to the 5' RACE reads. The sample has approximately 800,000 distinct CDR3 sequences, 35% to 40% seen once; the top ten hold 10% to 15%. CDR1 is DFQATT, CDR2 SNEGSKA, per germline (reference sequence). The CDR3 extends over 14 amino acids. V was clipped by 3 bases and J by 2 bases, with 14 bases between them.

The sequence was obtained from a man aged 18-30 years in good health. Source material: blood. This sequence joins TRBV20-1 and TRBJ2-7; maybe TRBD1 (5 bases). CDR3 DNA: TGCAGTGCTAGTTCCCAGGGCAGGACCTACGAGCAGTACTTC. This sequence encodes CSASSQGRTYEQYF.